This TCR beta chain was found in a study of blood T cells in healthy people across ages. A few counts support this clonotype. No fewer than 5.5 micrograms of total RNA were isolated from every sample. The use of a sample-barcoded 5' primer and a J-beta primer mix characterized a second PCR of roughly 7 to 11 cycles. TCRdb called the 5' RACE reads again in MiXCR, with one record for every CDR3 protein. The data show 890,000 or so distinct CDR3 sequences, with approximately 65% seen just once and roughly 25% held by the top ten. Specimen: blood. The origin of this receptor is a man aged 25-40 years in good health.

The CDR3 region is CAIGPPGRSYEQYF. Here the CDR3 DNA reads TGTGCCATTGGGCCCCCAGGGAGGTCCTACGAGCAGTACTTC. J is TRBJ2-5 and V is TRBV7-6; a possible D gene is TRBD2 (6 bases). TRBJ2-7 explains the end of the DNA better; the J call may be wrong. The CDR3 totals 14 residues. CDR1 and CDR2 from the germline V gene are SGHVS and FNYEAQ.